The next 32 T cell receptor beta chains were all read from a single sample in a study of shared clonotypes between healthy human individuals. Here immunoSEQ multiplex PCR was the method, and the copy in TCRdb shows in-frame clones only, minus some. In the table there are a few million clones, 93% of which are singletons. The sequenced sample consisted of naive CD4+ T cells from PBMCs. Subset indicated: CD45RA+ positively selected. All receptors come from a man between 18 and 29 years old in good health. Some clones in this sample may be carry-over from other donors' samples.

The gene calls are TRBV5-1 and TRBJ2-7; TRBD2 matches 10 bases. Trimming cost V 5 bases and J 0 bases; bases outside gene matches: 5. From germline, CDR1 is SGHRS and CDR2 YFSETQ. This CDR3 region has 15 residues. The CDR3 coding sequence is TGCGCCAGCAGGCCTCTAGCGGGAGTCTCCTACGAGCAGTACTTC. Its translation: CASRPLAGVSYEQYF.

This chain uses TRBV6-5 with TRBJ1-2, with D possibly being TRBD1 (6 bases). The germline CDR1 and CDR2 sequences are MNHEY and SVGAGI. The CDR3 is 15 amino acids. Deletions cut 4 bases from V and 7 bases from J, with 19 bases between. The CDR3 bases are TGTGCCAGCAGTTCCCTCTCGGGACATATCCGTGGCTACACCTTC. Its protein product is CASSSLSGHIRGYTF.

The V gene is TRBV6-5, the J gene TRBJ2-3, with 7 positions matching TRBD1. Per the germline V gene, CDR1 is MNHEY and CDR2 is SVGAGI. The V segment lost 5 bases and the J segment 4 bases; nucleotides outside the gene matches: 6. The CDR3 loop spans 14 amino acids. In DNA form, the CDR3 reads TGTGCCAGCAGTATGACAGGGTACTCAGATACGCAGTATTTT. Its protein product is CASSMTGYSDTQYF.

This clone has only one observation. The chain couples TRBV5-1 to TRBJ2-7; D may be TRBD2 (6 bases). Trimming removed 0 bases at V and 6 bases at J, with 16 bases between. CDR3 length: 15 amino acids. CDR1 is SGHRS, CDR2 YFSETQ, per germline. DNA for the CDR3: TGCGCCAGCAGCTTGGGAGGGGACTCAGGCGGCGAGCAGTACTTC. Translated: CASSLGGDSGGEQYF.

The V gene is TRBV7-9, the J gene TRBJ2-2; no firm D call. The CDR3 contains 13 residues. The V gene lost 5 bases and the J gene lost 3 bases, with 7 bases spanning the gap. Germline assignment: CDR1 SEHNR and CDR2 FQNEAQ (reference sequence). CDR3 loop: CASSPDYTGELFF. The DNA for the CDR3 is TGTGCCAGCAGCCCTGACTACACCGGGGAGCTGTTTTTT. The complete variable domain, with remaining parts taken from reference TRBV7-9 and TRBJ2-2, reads DTGVSQNPRHKITKRGQNVTFRCDPISEHNRLYWYRQTLGQGPEFLTYFQNEAQLEKSRLLSDRFSAERPKGSFSTLEIQRTEQGDSAMYLCASSPDYTGELFFGEGSRLTVL.

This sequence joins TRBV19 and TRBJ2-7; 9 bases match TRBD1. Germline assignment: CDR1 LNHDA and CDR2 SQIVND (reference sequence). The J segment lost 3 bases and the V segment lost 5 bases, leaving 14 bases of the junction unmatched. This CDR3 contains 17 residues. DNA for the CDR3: TGTGCCAGTAGTTACGGGACAGGGAGGCTGGGGGGCTACGAGCAGTACTTC. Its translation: CASSYGTGRLGGYEQYF.

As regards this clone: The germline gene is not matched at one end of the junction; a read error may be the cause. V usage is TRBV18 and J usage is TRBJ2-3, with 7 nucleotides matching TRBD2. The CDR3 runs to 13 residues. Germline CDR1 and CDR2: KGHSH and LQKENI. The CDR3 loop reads CASTPGRADTQYF. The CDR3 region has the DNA TGTGCCAGCACACCAGGGAGGGCAGATACGCAGTATTTT. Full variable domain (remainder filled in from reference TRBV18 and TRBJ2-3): NAGVMQNPRHLVRRRGQEARLRCSPMKGHSHVYWYRQLPEEGLKFMVYLQKENIIDESGMPKERFSAEFPKEGPSILRIQQVVRGDSAAYFCASTPGRADTQYFGPGTRLTVL.

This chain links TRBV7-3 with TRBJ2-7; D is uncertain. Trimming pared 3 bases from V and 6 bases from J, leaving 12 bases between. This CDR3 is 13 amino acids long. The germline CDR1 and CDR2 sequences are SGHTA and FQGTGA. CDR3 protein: CASSFAPGREQYF. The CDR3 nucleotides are TGTGCCAGCAGCTTTGCGCCCGGGCGCGAGCAGTACTTC.

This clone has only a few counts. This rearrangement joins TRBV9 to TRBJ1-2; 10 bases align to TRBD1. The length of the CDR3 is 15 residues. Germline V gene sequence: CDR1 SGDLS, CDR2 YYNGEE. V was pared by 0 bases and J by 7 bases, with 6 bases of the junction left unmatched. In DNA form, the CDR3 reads TGTGCCAGCAGCGTAGGTCTGGGACAGGGGTCTGGCTACACCTTC. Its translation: CASSVGLGQGSGYTF. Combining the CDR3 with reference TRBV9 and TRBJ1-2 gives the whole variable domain DSGVTQTPKHLITATGQRVTLRCSPRSGDLSVYWYQQSLDQGLQFLIQYYNGEERAKGNILERFSAQQFPDLHSELNLSSLELGDSALYFCASSVGLGQGSGYTFGSGTRLTVV.

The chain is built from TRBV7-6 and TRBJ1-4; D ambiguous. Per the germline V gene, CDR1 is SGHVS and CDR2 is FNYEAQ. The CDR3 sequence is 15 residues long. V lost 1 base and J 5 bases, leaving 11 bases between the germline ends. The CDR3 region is CASSLGRQPNEKLFF. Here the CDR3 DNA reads TGTGCCAGCAGCTTAGGGCGGCAGCCAAATGAAAAACTGTTTTTT.

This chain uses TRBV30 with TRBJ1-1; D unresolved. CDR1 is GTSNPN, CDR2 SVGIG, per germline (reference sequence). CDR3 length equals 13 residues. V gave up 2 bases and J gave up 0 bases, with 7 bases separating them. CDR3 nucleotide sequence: TGTGCCTGGAGTTCCTCCTTGAACACTGAAGCTTTCTTT. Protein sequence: CAWSSSLNTEAFF.

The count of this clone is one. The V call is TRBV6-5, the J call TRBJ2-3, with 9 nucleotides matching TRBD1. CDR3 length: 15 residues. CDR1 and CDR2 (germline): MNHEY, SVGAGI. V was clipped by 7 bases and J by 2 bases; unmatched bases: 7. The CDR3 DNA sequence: TGTGCCAGCAACCGGGACAGGGAATCCACAGATACGCAGTATTTT. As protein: CASNRDRESTDTQYF.

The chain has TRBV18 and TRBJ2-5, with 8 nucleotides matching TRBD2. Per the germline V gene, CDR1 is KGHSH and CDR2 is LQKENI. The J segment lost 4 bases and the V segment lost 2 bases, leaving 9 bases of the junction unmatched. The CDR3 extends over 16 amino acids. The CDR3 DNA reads TGTGCCAGCTCACCAGTGGTAGCGGGAAGGGGAGAGACCCAGTACTTC. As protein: CASSPVVAGRGETQYF.

The CDR3 bases are TGTGCCAGCAGCGTAGTGTCTCGGGGGGCGACTGAAGCTTTCTTT. This sequence encodes CASSVVSRGATEAFF. This rearrangement joins TRBV9 to TRBJ1-1, with TRBD1 as a possible D gene (6 bases). The germline CDR1 and CDR2 sequences are SGDLS and YYNGEE. Deletions cut 0 bases from V and 5 bases from J, with 14 bases between. This CDR3 spans 15 amino acids.

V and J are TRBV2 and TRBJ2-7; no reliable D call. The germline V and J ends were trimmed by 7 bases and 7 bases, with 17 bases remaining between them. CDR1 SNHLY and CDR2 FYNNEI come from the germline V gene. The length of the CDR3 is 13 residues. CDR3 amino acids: CASNLHTPQEQYF. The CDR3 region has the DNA TGTGCCAGCAATCTTCACACTCCACAGGAGCAGTACTTC.

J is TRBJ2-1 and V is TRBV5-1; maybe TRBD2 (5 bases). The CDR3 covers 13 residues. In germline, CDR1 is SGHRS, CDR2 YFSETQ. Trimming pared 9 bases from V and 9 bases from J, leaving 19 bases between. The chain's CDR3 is CATSRGAPSEQFF. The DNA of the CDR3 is TGCGCCACCTCACGGGGAGCGCCAAGTGAGCAGTTCTTC.

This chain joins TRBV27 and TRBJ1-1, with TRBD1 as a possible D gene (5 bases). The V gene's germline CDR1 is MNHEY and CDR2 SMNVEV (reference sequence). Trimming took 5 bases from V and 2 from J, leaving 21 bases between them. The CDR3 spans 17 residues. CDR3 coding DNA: TGTGCCAGCAGTGTCCGACCCACCGGCAGGGCCAACACTGAAGCTTTCTTT. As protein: CASSVRPTGRANTEAFF.

CDR3 DNA sequence: TGTGCCAGCAGCGCCCTGTCTAGCACAGATACGCAGTATTTT. The encoded protein is CASSALSSTDTQYF. The chain couples TRBV9 to TRBJ2-3; unclear D gene. The CDR3 extends over 14 amino acids. The germline CDR1 and CDR2 sequences are SGDLS and YYNGEE. V lost 3 bases to trimming and J lost 0 bases, with 8 bases between them.

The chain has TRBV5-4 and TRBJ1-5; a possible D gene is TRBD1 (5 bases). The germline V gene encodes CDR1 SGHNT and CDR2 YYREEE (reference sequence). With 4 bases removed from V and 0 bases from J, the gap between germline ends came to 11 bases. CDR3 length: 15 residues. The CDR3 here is CASSPGPHSNQPQHF. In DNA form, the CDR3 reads TGTGCCAGCAGCCCGGGGCCCCATAGCAATCAGCCCCAGCATTTT.

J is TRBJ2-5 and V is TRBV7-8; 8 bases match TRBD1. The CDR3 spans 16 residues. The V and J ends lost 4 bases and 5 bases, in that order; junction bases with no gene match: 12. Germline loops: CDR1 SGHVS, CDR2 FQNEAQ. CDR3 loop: CASSSPRDRPRETQYF. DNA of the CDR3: TGTGCCAGCAGCTCCCCCCGGGACAGGCCCCGGGAGACCCAGTACTTC.

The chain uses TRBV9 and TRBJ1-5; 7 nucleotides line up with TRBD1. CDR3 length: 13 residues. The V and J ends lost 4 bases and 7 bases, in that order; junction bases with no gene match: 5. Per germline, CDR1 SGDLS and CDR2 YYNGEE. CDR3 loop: CASSPGRGQPQHF. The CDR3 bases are TGTGCCAGCAGCCCGGGCAGGGGGCAGCCCCAGCATTTT.

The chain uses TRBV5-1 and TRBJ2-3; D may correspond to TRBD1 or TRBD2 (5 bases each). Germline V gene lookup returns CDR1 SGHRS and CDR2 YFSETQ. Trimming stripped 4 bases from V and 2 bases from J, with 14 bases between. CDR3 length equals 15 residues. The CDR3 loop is CASSPRLGDTDTQYF. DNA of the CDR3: TGCGCCAGCAGCCCGAGATTGGGGGACACAGATACGCAGTATTTT.

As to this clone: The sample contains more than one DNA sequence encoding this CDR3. The CDR3 region has the DNA TGTGCCAGCAGCCCCGTGGGCGGAACCTACGAGCAGTACTTC. The encoded protein is CASSPVGGTYEQYF. The chain is built from TRBV7-9 and TRBJ2-7, with D unclear. Trimming took 5 bases from V and 2 from J, leaving 13 bases between them. This CDR3 region has 14 residues. CDR1 and CDR2 (germline): SEHNR, FQNEAQ (reference sequence).

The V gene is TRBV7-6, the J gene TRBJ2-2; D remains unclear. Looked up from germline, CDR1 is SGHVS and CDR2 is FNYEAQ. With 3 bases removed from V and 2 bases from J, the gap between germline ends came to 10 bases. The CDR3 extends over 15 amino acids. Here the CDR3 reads CASSFGRPNTGELFF. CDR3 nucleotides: TGTGCCAGCAGCTTTGGCAGGCCAAACACCGGGGAGCTGTTTTTT.

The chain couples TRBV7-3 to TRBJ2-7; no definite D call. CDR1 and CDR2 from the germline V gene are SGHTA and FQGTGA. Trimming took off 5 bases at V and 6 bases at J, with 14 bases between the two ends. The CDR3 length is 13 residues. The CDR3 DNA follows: TGTGCCAGCAGCCCGTGGGCAGGTCTCGAGCAGTACTTC. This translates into CASSPWAGLEQYF.

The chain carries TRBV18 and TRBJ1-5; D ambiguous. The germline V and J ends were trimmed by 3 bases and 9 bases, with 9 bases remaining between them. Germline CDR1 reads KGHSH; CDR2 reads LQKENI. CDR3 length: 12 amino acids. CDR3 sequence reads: CASSPNGGPQHF. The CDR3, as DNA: TGTGCCAGCTCACCCAACGGCGGGCCCCAGCATTTT.

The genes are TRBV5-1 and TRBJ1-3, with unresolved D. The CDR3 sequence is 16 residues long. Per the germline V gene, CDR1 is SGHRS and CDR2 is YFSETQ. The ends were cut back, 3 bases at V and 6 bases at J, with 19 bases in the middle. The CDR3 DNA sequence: TGCGCCAGCAGCTGGGGAAGGGTAACTGGCGAAAACACCATATATTTT. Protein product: CASSWGRVTGENTIYF.

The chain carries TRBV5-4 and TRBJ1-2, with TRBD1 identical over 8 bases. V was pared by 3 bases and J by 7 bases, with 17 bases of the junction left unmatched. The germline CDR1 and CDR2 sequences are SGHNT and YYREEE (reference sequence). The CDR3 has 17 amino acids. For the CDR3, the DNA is TGTGCCAGCAGCTGGGACAGCCTCCAGGACAGGGCGGGTGGCTACACCTTC. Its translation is CASSWDSLQDRAGGYTF.

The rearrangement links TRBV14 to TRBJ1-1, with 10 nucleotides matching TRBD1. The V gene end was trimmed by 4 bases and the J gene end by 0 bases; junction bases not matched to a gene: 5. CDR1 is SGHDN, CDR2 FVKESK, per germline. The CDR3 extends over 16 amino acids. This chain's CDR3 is CASSLGTGDLNTEAFF. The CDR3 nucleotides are TGTGCCAGCAGCCTAGGGACAGGGGATTTGAACACTGAAGCTTTCTTT.

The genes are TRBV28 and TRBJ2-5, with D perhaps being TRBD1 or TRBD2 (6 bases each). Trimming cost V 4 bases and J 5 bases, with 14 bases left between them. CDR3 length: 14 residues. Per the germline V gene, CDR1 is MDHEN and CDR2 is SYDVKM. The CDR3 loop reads CASSSTGGRETQYF. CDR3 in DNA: TGTGCCAGCAGTTCGACCGGGGGCCGGGAGACCCAGTACTTC.

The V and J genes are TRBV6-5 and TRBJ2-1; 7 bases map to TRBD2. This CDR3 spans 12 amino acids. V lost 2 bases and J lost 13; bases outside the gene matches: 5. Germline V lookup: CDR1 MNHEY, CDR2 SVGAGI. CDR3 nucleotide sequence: TGTGCCAGCAGTTACCAGGCGGGAGAACAGTTCTTC. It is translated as CASSYQAGEQFF.

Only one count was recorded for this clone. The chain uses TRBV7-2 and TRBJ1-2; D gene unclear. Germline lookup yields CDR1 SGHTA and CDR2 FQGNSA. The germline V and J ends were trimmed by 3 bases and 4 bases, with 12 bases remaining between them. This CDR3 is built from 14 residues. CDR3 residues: CASSFDTRLYGYTF. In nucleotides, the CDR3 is TGTGCCAGCAGCTTCGACACCCGTCTCTATGGCTACACCTTC. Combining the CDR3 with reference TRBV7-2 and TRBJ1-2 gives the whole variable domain GAGVSQSPSNKVTEKGKDVELRCDPISGHTALYWYRQSLGQGLEFLIYFQGNSAPDKSGLPSDRFSAERTGGSVSTLTIQRTQQEDSAVYLCASSFDTRLYGYTFGSGTRLTVV.